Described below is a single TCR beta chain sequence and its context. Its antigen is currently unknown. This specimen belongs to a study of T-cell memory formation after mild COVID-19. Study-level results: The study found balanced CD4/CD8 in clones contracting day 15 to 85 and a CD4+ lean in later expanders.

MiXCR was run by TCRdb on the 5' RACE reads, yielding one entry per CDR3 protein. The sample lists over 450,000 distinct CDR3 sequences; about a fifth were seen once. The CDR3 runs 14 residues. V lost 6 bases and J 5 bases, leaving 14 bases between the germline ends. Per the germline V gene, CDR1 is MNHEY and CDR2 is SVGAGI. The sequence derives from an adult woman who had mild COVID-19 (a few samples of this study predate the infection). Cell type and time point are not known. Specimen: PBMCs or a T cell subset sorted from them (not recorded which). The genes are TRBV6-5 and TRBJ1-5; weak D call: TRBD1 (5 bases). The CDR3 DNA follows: TGTGCCAGCAGCCTGGCCGGGGGGGATCAGCCCCAGCATTTT. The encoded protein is CASSLAGGDQPQHF.